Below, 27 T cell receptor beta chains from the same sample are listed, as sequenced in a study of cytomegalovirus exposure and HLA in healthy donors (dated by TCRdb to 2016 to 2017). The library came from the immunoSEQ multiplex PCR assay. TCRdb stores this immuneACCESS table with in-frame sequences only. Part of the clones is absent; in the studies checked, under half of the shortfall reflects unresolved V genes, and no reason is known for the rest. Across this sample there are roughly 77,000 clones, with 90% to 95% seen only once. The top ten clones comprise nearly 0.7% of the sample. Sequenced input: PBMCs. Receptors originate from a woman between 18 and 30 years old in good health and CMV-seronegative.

CDR3 DNA: TGTGCCAGCAGTTTACGGGAGCGGCTGTACAATGAGCAGTTCTTC. Its protein is CASSLRERLYNEQFF. The chain carries TRBV27 and TRBJ2-1, with D possibly TRBD2 on 6 matching bases. The CDR3 spans 15 residues. CDR1 is MNHEY and CDR2 is SMNVEV in the germline V gene (reference sequence). Deletions cut 2 bases from V and 4 bases from J, with 12 bases between.

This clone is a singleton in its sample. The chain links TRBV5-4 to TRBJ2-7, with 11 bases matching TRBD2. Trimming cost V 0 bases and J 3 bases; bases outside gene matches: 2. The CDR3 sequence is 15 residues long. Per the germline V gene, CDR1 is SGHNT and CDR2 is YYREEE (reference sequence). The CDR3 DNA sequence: TGTGCCAGCAGCTTGGGAGGGACTAGCGGCTACGAGCAGTACTTC. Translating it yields CASSLGGTSGYEQYF.

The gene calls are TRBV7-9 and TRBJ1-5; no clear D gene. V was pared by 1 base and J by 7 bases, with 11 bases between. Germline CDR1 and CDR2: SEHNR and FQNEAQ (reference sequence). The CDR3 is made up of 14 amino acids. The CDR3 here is CASSLGPRVQPQHF. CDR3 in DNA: TGTGCCAGCAGCTTAGGCCCTCGGGTACAGCCCCAGCATTTT.

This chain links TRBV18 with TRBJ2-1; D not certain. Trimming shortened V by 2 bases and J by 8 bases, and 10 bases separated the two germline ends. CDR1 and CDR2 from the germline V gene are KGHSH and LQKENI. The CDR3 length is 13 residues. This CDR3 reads CASSPGVPDEQFF. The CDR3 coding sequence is TGTGCCAGCTCACCAGGAGTTCCCGATGAGCAGTTCTTC.

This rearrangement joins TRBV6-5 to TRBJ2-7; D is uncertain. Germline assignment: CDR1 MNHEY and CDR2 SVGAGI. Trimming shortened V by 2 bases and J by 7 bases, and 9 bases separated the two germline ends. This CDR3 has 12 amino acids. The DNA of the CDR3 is TGTGCCAGCAGTTACGGCGGTGGAGAGCAGTACTTC. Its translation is CASSYGGGEQYF.

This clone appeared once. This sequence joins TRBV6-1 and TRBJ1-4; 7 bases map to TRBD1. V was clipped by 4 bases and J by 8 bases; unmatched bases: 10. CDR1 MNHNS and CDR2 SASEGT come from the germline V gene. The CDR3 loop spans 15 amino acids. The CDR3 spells CASSGLTGRREKLFF. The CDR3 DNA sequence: TGTGCCAGCAGTGGGTTGACAGGGCGTCGGGAAAAACTGTTTTTT.

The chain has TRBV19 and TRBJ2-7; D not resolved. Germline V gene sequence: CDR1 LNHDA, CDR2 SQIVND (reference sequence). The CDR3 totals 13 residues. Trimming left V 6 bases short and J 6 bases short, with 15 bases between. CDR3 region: CASSITRPGEQYF. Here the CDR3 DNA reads TGTGCCAGTAGCATAACACGTCCTGGCGAGCAGTACTTC.

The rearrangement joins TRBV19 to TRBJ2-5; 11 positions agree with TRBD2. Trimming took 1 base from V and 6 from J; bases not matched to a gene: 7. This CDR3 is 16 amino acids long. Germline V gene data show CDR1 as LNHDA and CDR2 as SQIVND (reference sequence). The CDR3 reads CASSIAVAGGLKTQYF. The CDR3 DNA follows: TGTGCCAGTAGTATAGCCGTAGCGGGGGGGCTTAAGACCCAGTACTTC.

The CDR3 nucleotides are TGTGCCAGTATAAGACAGGGTATGGGTCTGGCTGGGGCCAACGTCCTGACTTTC. It translates to CASIRQGMGLAGANVLTF. This chain uses TRBV19 with TRBJ2-6; 7 positions agree with TRBD1. CDR3 length equals 18 residues. Looked up from germline, CDR1 is LNHDA and CDR2 is SQIVND (reference sequence). J lost 2 bases, V lost 7 bases, and 14 bases had no gene match.

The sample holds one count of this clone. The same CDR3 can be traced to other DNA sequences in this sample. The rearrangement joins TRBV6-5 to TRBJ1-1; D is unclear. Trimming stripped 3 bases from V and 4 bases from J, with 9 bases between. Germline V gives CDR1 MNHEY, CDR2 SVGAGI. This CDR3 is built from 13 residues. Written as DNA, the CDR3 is TGTGCCAGCAGTTATGGGGAGGGCACTGAAGCTTTCTTT. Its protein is CASSYGEGTEAFF.

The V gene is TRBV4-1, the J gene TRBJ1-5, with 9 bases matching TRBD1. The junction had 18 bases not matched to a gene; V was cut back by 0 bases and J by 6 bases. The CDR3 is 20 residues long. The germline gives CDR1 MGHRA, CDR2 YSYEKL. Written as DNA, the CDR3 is TGCGCCAGCAGCCAAGATTCGTCTTGGGTGGGGACAGGGTCAATTCAGCCCCAGCATTTT. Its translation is CASSQDSSWVGTGSIQPQHF.

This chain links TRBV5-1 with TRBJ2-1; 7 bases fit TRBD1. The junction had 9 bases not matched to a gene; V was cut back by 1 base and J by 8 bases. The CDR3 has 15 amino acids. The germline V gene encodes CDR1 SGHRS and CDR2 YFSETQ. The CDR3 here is CASSLMGQPGDEQFF. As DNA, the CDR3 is TGCGCCAGCAGCTTGATGGGACAGCCCGGCGATGAGCAGTTCTTC.

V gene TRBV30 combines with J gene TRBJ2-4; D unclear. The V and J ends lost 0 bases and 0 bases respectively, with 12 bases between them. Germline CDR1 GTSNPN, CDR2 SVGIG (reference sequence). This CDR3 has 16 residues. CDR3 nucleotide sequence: TGTGCCTGGAGTGTACGTCAGGCGATAGCCAAAAACATTCAGTACTTC. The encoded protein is CAWSVRQAIAKNIQYF.

The CDR3, as DNA: TGTGCCAGCAGAGGTGGGTCCGGCTATGGCTACACCTTC. Residues: CASRGGSGYGYTF. The genes are TRBV19 and TRBJ1-2; D not resolved. The germline CDR1 and CDR2 sequences are LNHDA and SQIVND (reference sequence). The CDR3 is 13 residues long. V was pared by 9 bases and J by 4 bases, with 15 bases between.

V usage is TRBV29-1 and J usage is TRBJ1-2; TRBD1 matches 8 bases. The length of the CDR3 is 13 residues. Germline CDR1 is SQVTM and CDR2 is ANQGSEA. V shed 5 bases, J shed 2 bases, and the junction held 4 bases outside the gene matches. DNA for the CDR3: TGCAGCGTTCGGACAGGGAACAACTATGGCTACACCTTC. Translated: CSVRTGNNYGYTF. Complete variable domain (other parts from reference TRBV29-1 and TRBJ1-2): SAVISQKPSRDICQRGTSLTIQCQVDSQVTMMFWYRQQPGQSLTLIATANQGSEATYESGFVIDKFPISRPNLTFSTLTVSNMSPEDSSIYLCSVRTGNNYGYTFGSGTRLTVV.

The CDR3 nucleotides read TGTGCCAGCAGCCCCGGGACAGGCTATGGCTACACCTTC. Protein product: CASSPGTGYGYTF. V usage is TRBV7-2 and J usage is TRBJ1-2; 8 positions match TRBD1. Germline-derived CDR1 and CDR2 are SGHTA and FQGNSA. V lost 5 bases, J lost 4 bases, and 3 bases stayed unmatched. The CDR3 runs to 13 residues.

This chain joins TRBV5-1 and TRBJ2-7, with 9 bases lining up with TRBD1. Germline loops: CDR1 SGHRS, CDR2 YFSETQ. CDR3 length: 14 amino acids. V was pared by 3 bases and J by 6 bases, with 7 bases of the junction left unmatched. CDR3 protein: CASSWGTGRTEQYF. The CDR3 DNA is TGCGCCAGCAGCTGGGGGACAGGGAGGACCGAGCAGTACTTC.

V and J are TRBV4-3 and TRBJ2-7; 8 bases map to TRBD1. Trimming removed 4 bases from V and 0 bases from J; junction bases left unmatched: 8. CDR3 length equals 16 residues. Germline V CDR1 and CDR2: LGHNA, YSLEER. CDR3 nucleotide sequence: TGCGCCAGCAGCCTACTTACAGGGGGAGGCTCCTACGAGCAGTACTTC. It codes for CASSLLTGGGSYEQYF.

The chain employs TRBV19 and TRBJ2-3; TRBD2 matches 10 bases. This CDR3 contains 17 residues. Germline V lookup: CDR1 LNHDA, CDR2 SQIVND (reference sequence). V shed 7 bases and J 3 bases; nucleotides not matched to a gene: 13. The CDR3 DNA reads TGTGCCAGTACCCGGCTACATGCTAGCGGGGGTACAGATACGCAGTATTTT. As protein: CASTRLHASGGTDTQYF.

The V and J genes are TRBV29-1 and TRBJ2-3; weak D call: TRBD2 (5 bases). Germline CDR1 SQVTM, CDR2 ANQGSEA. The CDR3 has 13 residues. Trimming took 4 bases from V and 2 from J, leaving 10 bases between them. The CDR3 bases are TGCAGCGTTGGTGGGAGAGCCACAGATACGCAGTATTTT. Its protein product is CSVGGRATDTQYF.

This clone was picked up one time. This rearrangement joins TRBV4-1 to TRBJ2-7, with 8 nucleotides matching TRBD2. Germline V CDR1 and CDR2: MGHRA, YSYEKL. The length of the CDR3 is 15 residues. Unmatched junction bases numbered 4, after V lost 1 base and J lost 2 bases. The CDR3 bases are TGCGCCAGCAGCCAAGCTGGAGCGGGGGCCTACGAGCAGTACTTC. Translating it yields CASSQAGAGAYEQYF.

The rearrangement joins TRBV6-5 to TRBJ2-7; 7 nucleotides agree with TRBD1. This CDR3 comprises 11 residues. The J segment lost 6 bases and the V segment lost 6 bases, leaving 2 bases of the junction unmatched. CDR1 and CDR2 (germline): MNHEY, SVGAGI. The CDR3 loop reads CASRTGFEQYF. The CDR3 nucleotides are TGTGCCAGCAGGACAGGGTTCGAGCAGTACTTC.

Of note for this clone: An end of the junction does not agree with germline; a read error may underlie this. The CDR3 sequence is CASSAQGQTRDF. DNA of the CDR3: TGTGCCAGCAGCGCCCAGGGGCAGACCAGGGATTTT. The chain uses TRBV7-9 and TRBJ1-3; possible D gene TRBD1, 6 bases. The CDR3 covers 12 residues. Germline V lookup: CDR1 SEHNR, CDR2 FQNEAQ (reference sequence). Supplemented by reference TRBV7-9 and TRBJ1-3, the full variable domain reads DTGVSQNPRHKITKRGQNVTFRCDPISEHNRLYWYRQTLGQGPEFLTYFQNEAQLEKSRLLSDRFSAERPKGSFSTLEIQRTEQGDSAMYLCASSAQGQTRDFGEGSWLTVV.

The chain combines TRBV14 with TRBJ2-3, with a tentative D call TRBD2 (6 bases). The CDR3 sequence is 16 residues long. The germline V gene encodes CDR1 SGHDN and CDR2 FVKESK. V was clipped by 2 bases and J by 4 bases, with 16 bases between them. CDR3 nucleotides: TGTGCCAGCAGCCAAAATTTTTTGCGGGGCCCAGATACGCAGTATTTT. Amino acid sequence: CASSQNFLRGPDTQYF. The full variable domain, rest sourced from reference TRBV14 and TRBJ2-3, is EAGVTQFPSHSVIEKGQTVTLRCDPISGHDNLYWYRRVMGKEIKFLLHFVKESKQDESGMPNNRFLAERTGGTYSTLKVQPAELEDSGVYFCASSQNFLRGPDTQYFGPGTRLTVL.

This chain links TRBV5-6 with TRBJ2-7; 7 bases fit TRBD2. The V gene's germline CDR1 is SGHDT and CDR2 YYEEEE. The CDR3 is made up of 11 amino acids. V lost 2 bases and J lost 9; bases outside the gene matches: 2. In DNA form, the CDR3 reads TGTGCCAGCAGCTTAGCGGGAACGCAGTACTTC. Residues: CASSLAGTQYF.

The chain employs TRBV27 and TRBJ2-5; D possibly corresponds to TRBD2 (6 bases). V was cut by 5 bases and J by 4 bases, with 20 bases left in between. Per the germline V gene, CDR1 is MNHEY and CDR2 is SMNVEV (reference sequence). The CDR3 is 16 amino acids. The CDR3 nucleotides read TGTGCCAGCAGTCCCATCGGGACTCCGAGGGGAGAGACCCAGTACTTC. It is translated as CASSPIGTPRGETQYF.

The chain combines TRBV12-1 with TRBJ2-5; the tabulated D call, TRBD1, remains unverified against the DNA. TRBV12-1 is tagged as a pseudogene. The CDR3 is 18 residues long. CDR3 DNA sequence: TGTGCCAGCAGCTCAAGATGGACAGGGGCCCGGGGCCAAGAGACCCAGTACTTC. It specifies CASSSRWTGARGQETQYF.